This entry is about one T cell receptor beta chain. This sample is part of a study of T cell clones after liver transplantation. The V segment lost 1 base and the J segment 7 bases; nucleotides outside the gene matches: 11. The germline V gene encodes CDR1 SGHDN and CDR2 FVKESK. The CDR3 loop spans 16 amino acids. Clones were read by immunoSEQ multiplex PCR, and TCRdb kept only the in-frame ones, dropping some. Of approximately 65,000 clones listed, 80% to 95% are singletons. This clonotype originated in a human patient who received a liver transplant. Some of the T cells might come from the graft donor. The chain has TRBV14 and TRBJ2-7; 9 nucleotides line up with TRBD1. The sequencing used CD4+ T cells from blood, collected approximately 27 months after liver transplant. CDR3 nucleotides: TGTGCCAGCAGCCAAGTACTAGGACAGGGGTCTGGAGAGCAGTACTTC. It yields the protein CASSQVLGQGSGEQYF.